This T cell receptor beta chain was captured in a study of blood T cell repertoires in COVID-19. At the level of the study: Acute-phase and convalescent COVID-19 samples originated in the United States, Italy and Spain. T cells, B-cell-depleted T cells, or PBMCs supplied cDNA or gDNA.

Unmatched junction bases numbered 14, after V lost 7 bases and J lost 4 bases. Germline CDR1 MNHNY, CDR2 SVGAGI (reference sequence). There are 16 residues in the CDR3. As handled by the study authors: Reference gene primers were amplified, and this amplification served to estimate nucleated cell counts. Only in-frame clones appear in the TCRdb table, and some are missing; sequencing was by immunoSEQ multiplex PCR. The V and J calls and clone size are taken from that table; D and trimming were inferred from the DNA. The sample lists about 58,000 clones, 70% to 90% occurring once. The clonotype was recovered from a man aged 35-49 years with active COVID-19. Sequencing used peripheral blood. The V gene is TRBV6-6, the J gene TRBJ1-1; 8 bases are shared with TRBD1. As DNA, the CDR3 is TGTGCCAGCATGCAGGGGGCTGGGAGTGCGACCACTGAAGCTTTCTTT. Translated, it gives CASMQGAGSATTEAFF.